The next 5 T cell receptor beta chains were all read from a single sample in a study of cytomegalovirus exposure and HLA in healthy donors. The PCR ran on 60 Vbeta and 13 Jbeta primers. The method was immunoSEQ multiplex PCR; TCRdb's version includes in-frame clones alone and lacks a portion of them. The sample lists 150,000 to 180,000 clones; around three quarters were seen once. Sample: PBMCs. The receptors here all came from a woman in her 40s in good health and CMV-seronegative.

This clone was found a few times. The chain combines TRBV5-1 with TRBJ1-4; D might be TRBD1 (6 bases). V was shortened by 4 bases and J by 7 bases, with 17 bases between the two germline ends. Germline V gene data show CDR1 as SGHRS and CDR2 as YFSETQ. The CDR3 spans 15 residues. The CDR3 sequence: CASSPTRGPVEKLFF. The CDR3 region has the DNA TGCGCCAGCAGCCCTACGCGGGGGCCGGTTGAAAAACTGTTTTTT.

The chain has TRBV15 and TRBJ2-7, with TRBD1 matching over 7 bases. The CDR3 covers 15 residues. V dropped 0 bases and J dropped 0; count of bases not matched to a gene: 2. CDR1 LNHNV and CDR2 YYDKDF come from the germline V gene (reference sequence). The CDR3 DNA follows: TGTGCCACCAGCAGAGAACAGGGGAGCTCCTACGAGCAGTACTTC. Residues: CATSREQGSSYEQYF.

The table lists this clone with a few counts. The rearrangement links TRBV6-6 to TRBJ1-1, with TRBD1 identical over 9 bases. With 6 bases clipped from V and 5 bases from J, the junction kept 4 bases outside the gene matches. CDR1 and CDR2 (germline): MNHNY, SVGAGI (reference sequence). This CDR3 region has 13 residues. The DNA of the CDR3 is TGTGCCAGCAGCGCGGGACAGGGTACTGAAGCTTTCTTT. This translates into CASSAGQGTEAFF.

The CDR3 DNA reads TGTGCCAGCAGTGAACTAGAGCCCCGCTATGGCTACACCTTC. Its protein is CASSELEPRYGYTF. The V gene is TRBV6-1, the J gene TRBJ1-2; D unresolved. Germline assignment: CDR1 MNHNS and CDR2 SASEGT. Trimming removed 2 bases at V and 4 bases at J, with 11 bases between. CDR3 length equals 14 residues.

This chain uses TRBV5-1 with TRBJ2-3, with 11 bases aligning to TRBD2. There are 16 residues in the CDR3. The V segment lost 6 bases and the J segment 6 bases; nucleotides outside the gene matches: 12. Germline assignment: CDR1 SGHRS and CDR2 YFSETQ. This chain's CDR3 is CASTLLAGGARDTQYF. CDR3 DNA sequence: TGCGCCAGCACCCTCCTAGCGGGGGGCGCGAGGGATACGCAGTATTTT. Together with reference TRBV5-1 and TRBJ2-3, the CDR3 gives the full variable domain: KAGVTQTPRYLIKTRGQQVTLSCSPISGHRSVSWYQQTPGQGLQFLFEYFSETQRNKGNFPGRFSGRQFSNSRSEMNVSTLELGDSALYLCASTLLAGGARDTQYFGPGTRLTVL.